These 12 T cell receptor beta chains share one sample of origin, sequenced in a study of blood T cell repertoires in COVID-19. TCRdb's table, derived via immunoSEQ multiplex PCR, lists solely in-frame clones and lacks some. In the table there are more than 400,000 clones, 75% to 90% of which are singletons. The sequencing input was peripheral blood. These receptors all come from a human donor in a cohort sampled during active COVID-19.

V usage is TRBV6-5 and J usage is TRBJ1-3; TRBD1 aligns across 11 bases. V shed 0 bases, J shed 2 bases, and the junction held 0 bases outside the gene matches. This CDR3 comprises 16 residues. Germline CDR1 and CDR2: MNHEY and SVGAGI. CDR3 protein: CASSYSDRGPGNTIYF. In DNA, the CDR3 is TGTGCCAGCAGTTACTCGGACAGGGGGCCTGGAAACACCATATATTTT.

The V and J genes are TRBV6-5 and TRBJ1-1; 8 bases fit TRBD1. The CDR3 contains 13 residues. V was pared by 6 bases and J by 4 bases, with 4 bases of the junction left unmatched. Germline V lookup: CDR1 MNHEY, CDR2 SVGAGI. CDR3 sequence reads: CASSRTGFTEAFF. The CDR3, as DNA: TGTGCCAGCAGCCGGACAGGGTTCACTGAAGCTTTCTTT.

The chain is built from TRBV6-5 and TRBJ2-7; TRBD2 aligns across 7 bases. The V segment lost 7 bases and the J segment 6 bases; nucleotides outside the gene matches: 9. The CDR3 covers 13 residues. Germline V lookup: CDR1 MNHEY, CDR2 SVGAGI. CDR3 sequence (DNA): TGTGCCAGCACTGTGCCGGGGGGTCGCGAGCAGTACTTC. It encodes CASTVPGGREQYF.

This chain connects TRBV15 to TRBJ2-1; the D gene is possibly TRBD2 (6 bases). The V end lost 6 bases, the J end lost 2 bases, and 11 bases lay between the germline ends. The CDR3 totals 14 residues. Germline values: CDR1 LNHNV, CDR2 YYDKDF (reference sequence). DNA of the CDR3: TGTGCCACCAGGCGGGGTATACCCTACAATGAGCAGTTCTTC. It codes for CATRRGIPYNEQFF.

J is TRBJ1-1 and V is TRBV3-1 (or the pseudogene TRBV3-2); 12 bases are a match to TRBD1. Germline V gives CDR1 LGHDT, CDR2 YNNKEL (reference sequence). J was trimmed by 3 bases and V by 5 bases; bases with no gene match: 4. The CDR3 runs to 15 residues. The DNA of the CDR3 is TGTGCCAGCAGCGCCCGGGACAGGGGGCACACTGAAGCTTTCTTT. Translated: CASSARDRGHTEAFF.

CDR3 loop: CASSPGTGGAKTQYF. CDR3 bases: TGTGCCAGCAGCCCCGGGACAGGGGGCGCGAAGACCCAGTACTTC. The chain is built from TRBV5-6 and TRBJ2-5, with 12 bases identical to TRBD1. This CDR3 is 15 amino acids long. Germline V gene sequence: CDR1 SGHDT, CDR2 YYEEEE. With V trimmed by 4 bases and J by 6 bases, 7 bases remained unmatched.

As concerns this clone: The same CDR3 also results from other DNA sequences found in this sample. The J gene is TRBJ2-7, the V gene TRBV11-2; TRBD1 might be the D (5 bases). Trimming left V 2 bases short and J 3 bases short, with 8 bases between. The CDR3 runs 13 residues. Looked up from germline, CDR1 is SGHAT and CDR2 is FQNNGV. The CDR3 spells CASSLNRFYEQYF. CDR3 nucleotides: TGTGCCAGCAGCTTAAACAGGTTCTACGAGCAGTACTTC.

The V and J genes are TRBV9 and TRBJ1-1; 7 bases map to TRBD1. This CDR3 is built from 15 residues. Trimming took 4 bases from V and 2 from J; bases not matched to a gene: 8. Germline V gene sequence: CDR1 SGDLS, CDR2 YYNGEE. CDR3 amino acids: CASSPGGRRNTEAFF. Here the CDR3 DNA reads TGTGCCAGCAGCCCAGGGGGGAGGCGAAACACTGAAGCTTTCTTT.

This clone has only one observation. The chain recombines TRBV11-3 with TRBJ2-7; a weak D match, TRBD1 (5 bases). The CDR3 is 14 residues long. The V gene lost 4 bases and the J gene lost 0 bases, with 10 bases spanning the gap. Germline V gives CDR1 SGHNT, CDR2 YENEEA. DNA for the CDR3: TGTGCCAGCAGCTCCGTAGGGGCCTCCTACGAGCAGTACTTC. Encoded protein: CASSSVGASYEQYF. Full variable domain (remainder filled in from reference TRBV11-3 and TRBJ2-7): EAGVVQSPRYKIIEKKQPVAFWCNPISGHNTLYWYLQNLGQGPELLIRYENEEAVDDSQLPKDRFSAERLKGVDSTLKIQPAELGDSAVYLCASSSVGASYEQYFGPGTRLTVT.

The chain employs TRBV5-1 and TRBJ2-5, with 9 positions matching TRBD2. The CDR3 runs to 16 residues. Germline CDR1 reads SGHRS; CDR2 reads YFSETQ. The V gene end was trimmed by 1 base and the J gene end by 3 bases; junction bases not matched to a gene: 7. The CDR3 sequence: CASSLSPSGIEETQYF. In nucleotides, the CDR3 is TGCGCCAGCAGCTTGTCTCCTAGCGGGATTGAAGAGACCCAGTACTTC.

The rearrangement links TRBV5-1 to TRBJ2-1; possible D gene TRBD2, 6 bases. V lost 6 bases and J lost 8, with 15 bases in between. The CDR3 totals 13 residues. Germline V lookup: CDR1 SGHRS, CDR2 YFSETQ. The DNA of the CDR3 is TGCGCCAGCAACCAACCTCCGGGGGATGAGCAGTTCTTC. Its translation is CASNQPPGDEQFF.

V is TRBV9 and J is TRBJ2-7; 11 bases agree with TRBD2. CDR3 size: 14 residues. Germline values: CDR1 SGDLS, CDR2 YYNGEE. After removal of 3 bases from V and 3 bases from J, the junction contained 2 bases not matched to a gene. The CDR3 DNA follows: TGTGCCAGCAGCGGGGGACTAGCGGTCTACGAGCAGTACTTC. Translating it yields CASSGGLAVYEQYF.